The 10 T cell receptor beta chains below were found in one sample sequenced in a study of cytomegalovirus exposure and HLA in healthy donors. Using immunoSEQ multiplex PCR, the repertoire was profiled, and TCRdb retains in-frame clones only, with some absent. The sample yields roughly 260,000 clones, about 86% seen once. The sequenced sample was PBMCs. The source of these receptors is a man aged 18 to 35 in good health and CMV-seronegative.

V is TRBV4-1 and J is TRBJ1-5; 8 nucleotides agree with TRBD1. V shed 2 bases, J shed 6 bases, and the junction held 9 bases outside the gene matches. Germline V gene lookup returns CDR1 MGHRA and CDR2 YSYEKL. CDR3 size: 16 residues. Written as DNA, the CDR3 is TGCGCCAGCAGCCAACCTTGGACAGGGATTAGTCAGCCCCAGCATTTT. It codes for CASSQPWTGISQPQHF.

This clone was detected once. The J gene is TRBJ2-3, the V gene TRBV6-1; 8 nucleotides match TRBD2. CDR1 is MNHNS, CDR2 SASEGT, per germline. The CDR3 contains 14 residues. With 4 bases clipped from V and 6 bases from J, the junction kept 6 bases outside the gene matches. CDR3 protein: CASSVSGGGDTQYF. In nucleotides, the CDR3 is TGTGCCAGCAGTGTGAGCGGGGGTGGCGATACGCAGTATTTT.

This clone came up once. This chain connects TRBV19 to TRBJ2-7, with TRBD2 matching over 12 bases. The CDR3 has 13 residues. Germline CDR1 and CDR2: LNHDA and SQIVND (reference sequence). Losses at the gene ends were 8 bases for V and 4 bases for J; bases not matched to a gene: 3. The CDR3 bases are TGTGCCAGTGGGGGGACTAGCGGGTACGAGCAGTACTTC. Residues: CASGGTSGYEQYF.

The V gene is TRBV5-1, the J gene TRBJ2-7; 9 bases match TRBD2. Germline CDR1 reads SGHRS; CDR2 reads YFSETQ. The V gene end was trimmed by 0 bases and the J gene end by 6 bases; junction bases not matched to a gene: 7. The CDR3 is 15 residues long. The CDR3 nucleotides read TGCGCCAGCAGCTTGGACGGGACTAGCAACATCGAGCAGTACTTC. Translating gives CASSLDGTSNIEQYF.

The CDR3 nucleotides read TGTGCCAGCAGCTTTGGACAGGGACTCTACGAGCAGTACTTC. It is translated as CASSFGQGLYEQYF. This rearrangement joins TRBV5-6 to TRBJ2-7; 8 bases fit TRBD1. Germline trimming cut 2 bases from V and 3 bases from J; bases unmatched to any gene: 4. The V gene's germline CDR1 is SGHDT and CDR2 YYEEEE. CDR3 length: 14 residues.

This clone has only one observation. This rearrangement joins TRBV5-1 to TRBJ2-3; TRBD1 is a possible D gene (5 bases). The V and J ends lost 0 bases and 0 bases respectively, with 8 bases between them. The CDR3 is 15 residues long. CDR1 is SGHRS and CDR2 is YFSETQ in the germline V gene. CDR3 loop: CASSLGGASTDTQYF. The CDR3 DNA sequence: TGCGCCAGCAGCTTGGGTGGGGCTAGCACAGATACGCAGTATTTT. The whole variable domain, remainder taken from reference TRBV5-1 and TRBJ2-3, is KAGVTQTPRYLIKTRGQQVTLSCSPISGHRSVSWYQQTPGQGLQFLFEYFSETQRNKGNFPGRFSGRQFSNSRSEMNVSTLELGDSALYLCASSLGGASTDTQYFGPGTRLTVL.

The chain joins TRBV27 to TRBJ2-7; 9 bases map to TRBD2. CDR1 and CDR2 from the germline V gene are MNHEY and SMNVEV (reference sequence). Trimming removed 5 bases from V and 2 bases from J; junction bases left unmatched: 7. The CDR3 length is 15 residues. CDR3 in DNA: TGTGCCAGCAGTCGAGCGGGAGGTTCGACCTACGAGCAGTACTTC. Translation: CASSRAGGSTYEQYF.

The chain couples TRBV11-2 to TRBJ2-5; possibly TRBD2 for D (5 bases). The germline V gene has CDR1 SGHAT and CDR2 FQNNGV. The CDR3 consists of 17 residues. V was clipped by 1 base and J by 4 bases, with 19 bases between them. As DNA, the CDR3 is TGTGCCAGCAGCTTAGTCCCTCGGGGAAGGGTAGGAGAGACCCAGTACTTC. It codes for CASSLVPRGRVGETQYF. Combining the CDR3 with reference TRBV11-2 and TRBJ2-5 gives the whole variable domain EAGVAQSPRYKIIEKRQSVAFWCNPISGHATLYWYQQILGQGPKLLIQFQNNGVVDDSQLPKDRFSAERLKGVDSTLKIQPAKLEDSAVYLCASSLVPRGRVGETQYFGPGTRLLVL.

V and J are TRBV10-3 and TRBJ1-6; no definite D call. Looked up from germline, CDR1 is ENHRY and CDR2 is SYGVKD. The length of the CDR3 is 15 residues. With 2 bases removed from V and 6 bases from J, the gap between germline ends came to 11 bases. CDR3 loop: CAISENGPGNSPLHF. The CDR3 DNA sequence: TGTGCCATCAGTGAGAACGGTCCGGGTAATTCACCCCTCCACTTT.

V gene TRBV28 combines with J gene TRBJ2-7; 8 positions match TRBD1. V gave up 5 bases and J gave up 3 bases; unmatched junction bases: 24. Looked up from germline, CDR1 is MDHEN and CDR2 is SYDVKM. This CDR3 spans 20 amino acids. CDR3 residues: CASSPLGQGYLAPTDYEQYF. The CDR3 DNA is TGTGCCAGCAGTCCGCTAGGACAGGGTTACCTAGCTCCAACCGACTACGAGCAGTACTTC.